The T cell receptor (beta chain) under discussion was sequenced for a study of T cell changes during pregnancy in multiple sclerosis. From germline, CDR1 is SEHNR and CDR2 FQNEAQ (reference sequence). Trimming shortened V by 5 bases and J by 2 bases, and 16 bases separated the two germline ends. There are 15 residues in the CDR3. TCRdb's table, derived via immunoSEQ multiplex PCR, lists solely in-frame clones and lacks some. The table lists under 60,000 clones, about nine tenths of them singletons. This specimen was CD8+ T cells from peripheral blood mononuclear cells, taken after pregnancy. The chain has TRBV7-9 and TRBJ2-7; TRBD1 is a possible D gene (6 bases). This clonotype originated in a female donor with multiple sclerosis, enrolled in a pregnancy study. The CDR3 reads CASSPPGQIPYEQYF. CDR3 DNA: TGTGCCAGCAGCCCCCCAGGACAGATCCCCTACGAGCAGTACTTC.